This TCR beta chain was documented in a study of CD8 T cells in ankylosing spondylitis. Quantitative molecular-barcoded 5'-RACE generated the TCR beta libraries. TCRdb itself ran the 5' RACE reads through MiXCR, one entry per CDR3 protein. This table has about 450,000 distinct CDR3 sequences, about 24% appearing once. This clonotype was recorded once. The antigen remains unidentified. Germline V gives CDR1 SGHTA, CDR2 FQGNSA. V trimming: 5 bases; J trimming: 2 bases; junction bases outside the gene matches: 10. CDR3 size: 16 residues. General observations from the study: Disease-linked clones, CD8+, were relatively rare in peripheral blood. Apparently characteristic of ankylosing spondylitis blood was a TCR beta motif (roughly eight highly homologous variants).

The genes are TRBV7-2 and TRBJ2-3; 7 bases match TRBD2. Sequencing was performed on blood, either unsorted or a sorted T cell fraction (not recorded which). This TCR came from a male donor with ankylosing spondylitis. The CDR3 region is CASSVSGAVPTDTQYF. The DNA for the CDR3 is TGTGCCAGCAGCGTGAGCGGGGCAGTCCCCACAGATACGCAGTATTTT. Looking up the rest from reference TRBV7-2 and TRBJ2-3 gives the full variable domain: GAGVSQSPSNKVTEKGKDVELRCDPISGHTALYWYRQSLGQGLEFLIYFQGNSAPDKSGLPSDRFSAERTGGSVSTLTIQRTQQEDSAVYLCASSVSGAVPTDTQYFGPGTRLTVL.